The present T cell receptor beta chain was sequenced within a study of graft-versus-host responses after intestinal transplantation. Whole-study findings and limits: Patients who carried graft-donor T cell macrochimerism also had high graft-versus-host to host-versus-graft clonal ratios in their allografts. Ileal or blood samples showed some GvH clones first, and such clones were also found in recipient marrow.

V lost 1 base to trimming and J lost 3 bases, with 13 bases between them. Germline V gene lookup returns CDR1 SGHTA and CDR2 FQGNSA. The CDR3 loop spans 15 amino acids. Turning to this clone: Antigen unknown.

TCRdb's table, derived via immunoSEQ multiplex PCR, lists solely in-frame clones and lacks some. The sample lists fewer than 110,000 clones; approximately 90% were seen once. The rearrangement uses TRBV7-2 and TRBJ2-7; D is uncertain. The sequence derives from a human donor who was the organ donor for an intestinal transplant. The material sequenced was unstimulated CD4+ T cells sorted from spleen or lymph node cells, taken before transplant. The CDR3 loop reads CASSLDGLGFYEQYF. CDR3 nucleotides: TGTGCCAGCAGCTTAGACGGCCTTGGGTTCTACGAGCAGTACTTC.